This passage covers 12 T cell receptor beta chains from one sample sequenced in a study of blood T cells in healthy people across ages. PCR was performed a second time for roughly 7 to 12 cycles using a sample-barcoded 5' primer and a J-beta primer mix. A single record per CDR3 protein comes from TCRdb applying MiXCR to the 5' RACE reads. The sample gives 1,800,000 or so distinct CDR3 sequences, 39% of which show up once; 23% is in the top ten. Sample: blood. Every receptor here comes from a human donor in good health.

This clonotype was found a few times. V is TRBV18 and J is TRBJ2-7, with 12 positions matching TRBD1. Germline V lookup: CDR1 KGHSH, CDR2 LQKENI. The CDR3 runs to 16 residues. The J segment lost 2 bases and the V segment lost 3 bases, leaving 5 bases of the junction unmatched. The CDR3: CASSPSGTGGAYEQYF. As DNA, the CDR3 is TGTGCCAGCTCACCCTCGGGGACAGGGGGCGCCTACGAGCAGTACTTC.

This clonotype has more than one count but fewer than ten. The J gene is TRBJ2-3, the V gene TRBV7-2; D not resolved. The CDR3 runs to 14 residues. V lost 3 bases and J lost 6, with 13 bases in between. From germline, CDR1 is SGHTA and CDR2 FQGNSA. CDR3 in amino acids: CASSFIHGGDTQYF. The CDR3 nucleotides are TGTGCCAGCAGCTTTATACATGGCGGTGATACGCAGTATTTT.

This clonotype appeared a few times. In nucleotides, the CDR3 is TGCAGTGGTAGCGACAACTCCTACAATGAGCAGTTCTTC. Translated, it gives CSGSDNSYNEQFF. This sequence joins TRBV20-1 and TRBJ2-1, with TRBD2 as a possible D gene (5 bases). The ends were cut back, 7 bases at V and 0 bases at J, with 10 bases in the middle. The CDR3 consists of 13 residues. Per germline, CDR1 DFQATT and CDR2 SNEGSKA (reference sequence).

This clonotype was counted a single time. A read error may produce the germline difference seen at one junction end. This chain joins TRBV7-2 and TRBJ2-1; D tentatively reads TRBD1 or TRBD2 (5 bases each). Looked up from germline, CDR1 is SGHTA and CDR2 is FQGNSA. CDR3 length: 17 residues. The CDR3 sequence: CASSSGRWGSSYNKQFF. CDR3 nucleotides: TGTGCCAGCAGCTCTGGTCGTTGGGGGAGCTCCTACAATAAGCAGTTCTTC.

This chain uses TRBV20-1 with TRBJ2-5; D could derive from TRBD1 or TRBD2 (6 bases each). TRBJ2-7 explains the end of the DNA better; the J call may be wrong. Germline V gene lookup returns CDR1 DFQATT and CDR2 SNEGSKA (reference sequence). The CDR3 length is 14 residues. CDR3 protein: CSAGQTGGYYEQYF. The CDR3 DNA reads TGCAGTGCCGGACAAACCGGGGGCTACTACGAGCAGTACTTC.

In the case of this clonotype: A read error may account for a junction end that differs from germline. The chain has TRBV7-2 and TRBJ2-3; D might be TRBD2 (6 bases). The CDR3 extends over 14 amino acids. The germline gives CDR1 SGHTA, CDR2 FQGNSA. Here the CDR3 reads CVSSLVGGTDTQYF. The CDR3 DNA follows: TGTGTCAGCAGCCTAGTGGGGGGTACAGATACGCAGTATTTT.

The CDR3 spells CASSTGWGREHSPLHF. Here the CDR3 DNA reads TGTGCCAGCAGTACCGGCTGGGGCAGGGAGCATTCACCCCTCCACTTT. The chain recombines TRBV6-6 with TRBJ1-6; perhaps TRBD1 as D (5 bases). Deletions cut 5 bases from V and 8 bases from J, with 19 bases between. Per the germline V gene, CDR1 is MNHNY and CDR2 is SVGAGI (reference sequence). This CDR3 has 16 amino acids.

This chain links TRBV6-2 or TRBV6-3 with TRBJ2-4, with 7 nucleotides matching TRBD1. The J call may be incorrect, as the DNA end agrees better with TRBJ2-7. CDR3 length: 15 residues. Germline V CDR1 and CDR2: MNHEY, SVGEGT. The CDR3 is CASSHRDRVTYEQYF. CDR3 DNA sequence: TGTGCCAGCAGTCACCGGGACAGAGTTACCTACGAGCAGTACTTC.

This chain uses TRBV12-5 with TRBJ1-1; the match to TRBD1 covers 9 bases. The CDR3 totals 18 residues. V trimming: 1 base; J trimming: 0 bases; junction bases outside the gene matches: 9. Per the germline V gene, CDR1 is LGHNT and CDR2 is FRNRAP. The CDR3 bases are TGTGCTAGTGGTTTGGCCTGGACAGGGGATACGATGAACACTGAAGCTTTCTTT. Translated, it gives CASGLAWTGDTMNTEAFF.

This clonotype occurred many times. The chain couples TRBV6-6 to TRBJ1-2; tentatively, D is TRBD1 (5 bases). The V end was cut by 0 bases, the J end by 8 bases, with 19 bases between. Per germline, CDR1 MNHNY and CDR2 SVGAGI (reference sequence). The CDR3 contains 16 residues. CDR3 in DNA: TGTGCCAGCAGTTACTCGATGGGGGTTGGGAATGAAGGCTACACCTTC. This codes for CASSYSMGVGNEGYTF.

Only a few counts were recorded for this clonotype. J is TRBJ1-1 and V is TRBV29-1, with TRBD1 matching 9 bases. The CDR3 contains 13 residues. Trimming removed 5 bases from V and 4 bases from J; junction bases left unmatched: 5. Germline V lookup: CDR1 SQVTM, CDR2 ANQGSEA. CDR3 bases: TGCAGCGTTCAGGACAGGGGAGTCACTGAAGCTTTCTTT. It specifies CSVQDRGVTEAFF.

CDR3 in amino acids: CASSYSTGGLLYYNQPQHF. The CDR3 DNA reads TGTGCCAGCAGTTACTCGACAGGGGGCTTATTATACTACAATCAGCCCCAGCATTTT. This sequence joins TRBV6-2 or TRBV6-3 and TRBJ1-5; 10 nucleotides align to TRBD1. J was trimmed by 3 bases and V by 0 bases; bases with no gene match: 11. Germline-derived CDR1 and CDR2 are MNHEY and SVGEGT. This CDR3 region has 19 residues.